This entry lists 25 T cell receptor beta chains sequenced from one sample in a study of chemoradiotherapy in HPV16-positive cancers. Assay used: immunoSEQ multiplex PCR; TCRdb lists only in-frame clones, some missing. This sample carries 12,000 or so clones, 75% of them seen once, and the ten largest clones take roughly 7%. The specimen was taken from a patient who underwent chemoradiotherapy. These receptors were collected from a human donor with HPV-associated anogenital cancer.

The chain combines TRBV28 with TRBJ1-2; possibly TRBD1 for D (5 bases). The CDR3 is made up of 15 amino acids. CDR1 is MDHEN and CDR2 is SYDVKM in the germline V gene. The V end lost 4 bases, the J end lost 5 bases, and 17 bases lay between the germline ends. CDR3 in amino acids: CASSSPGGEKYGYTF. The CDR3 DNA sequence: TGTGCCAGCAGTTCCCCTGGGGGGGAGAAATATGGCTACACCTTC.

The chain employs TRBV5-4 and TRBJ2-6; D is tentatively TRBD1 or TRBD2 (5 bases each). CDR1 and CDR2 (germline): SGHNT, YYREEE (reference sequence). The CDR3 length is 18 residues. V was clipped by 1 base and J by 2 bases, with 16 bases between them. As DNA, the CDR3 is TGTGCCAGCAGCTTGTATGGGGTGGGGGTCGCTGGGGCCAACGTCCTGACTTTC. Translation gives CASSLYGVGVAGANVLTF.

The chain recombines TRBV5-6 with TRBJ1-5; the D gene is possibly TRBD1 (5 bases). Germline V lookup: CDR1 SGHDT, CDR2 YYEEEE. The CDR3 is 13 amino acids. Trimming took 0 bases from V and 9 from J, leaving 10 bases between them. CDR3 nucleotide sequence: TGTGCCAGCAGCTTGGGGGGGGGACGGCCCCAGCATTTT. This codes for CASSLGGGRPQHF.

The J gene is TRBJ1-3, the V gene TRBV7-2; D is uncertain. This CDR3 has 15 residues. The ends were cut back, 5 bases at V and 1 base at J, with 12 bases in the middle. CDR1 is SGHTA, CDR2 FQGNSA, per germline. CDR3 nucleotide sequence: TGTGCCAGCAGCCCACACGGATCATCTGGAAACACCATATATTTT. Translated, it gives CASSPHGSSGNTIYF.

This clone has more than one count but fewer than ten. The rearrangement links TRBV29-1 to TRBJ2-7; 7 bases align to TRBD1. With 7 bases clipped from V and 5 bases from J, the junction kept 11 bases outside the gene matches. CDR1 SQVTM and CDR2 ANQGSEA come from the germline V gene. The CDR3 runs to 13 residues. The CDR3 DNA sequence: TGCAGCGCCGGCTGGACAGGTGAGAACGAGCAGTACTTC. This encodes CSAGWTGENEQYF.

This clone was counted between two and nine times. The V and J genes are TRBV27 and TRBJ2-3; tentative D call: TRBD2 (7 bases). CDR3 length: 15 residues. Looked up from germline, CDR1 is MNHEY and CDR2 is SMNVEV (reference sequence). Deletions cut 10 bases from V and 3 bases from J, with 20 bases between. The CDR3 sequence: CATSGGLVATDTQYF. The CDR3 nucleotides are TGTGCCACCTCCGGGGGGCTAGTCGCGACAGATACGCAGTATTTT.

This clone occurred once. The J gene is TRBJ2-1, the V gene TRBV19; D unresolved. Germline lookup yields CDR1 LNHDA and CDR2 SQIVND (reference sequence). The CDR3 totals 11 residues. Trimming shortened V by 9 bases and J by 5 bases, and 8 bases separated the two germline ends. CDR3 bases: TGTGCCAGCTTACAAAACAATGAGCAGTTCTTC. It yields the protein CASLQNNEQFF.

This clone appeared once. This chain connects TRBV7-2 to TRBJ1-3; perhaps TRBD1 as D (5 bases). Germline assignment: CDR1 SGHTA and CDR2 FQGNSA. The V and J ends lost 5 bases and 0 bases respectively, with 17 bases between them. The CDR3 has 17 amino acids. Written as DNA, the CDR3 is TGTGCCAGCAGCCTCCTAGGGGCAGCCCTCTCTGGAAACACCATATATTTT. It translates to CASSLLGAALSGNTIYF.

This chain uses TRBV11-2 with TRBJ1-6; D unclear. Germline V gene lookup returns CDR1 SGHAT and CDR2 FQNNGV. V was clipped by 0 bases and J by 7 bases, with 4 bases between them. The length of the CDR3 is 13 residues. In nucleotides, the CDR3 is TGTGCCAGCAGCTTAGAGCGGAATTCACCCCTCCACTTT. It is translated as CASSLERNSPLHF.

The table lists this clone with a count of one. The chain employs TRBV7-2 and TRBJ1-4; no definite D call. Germline loops: CDR1 SGHTA, CDR2 FQGNSA. The CDR3 totals 11 residues. The V gene lost 5 bases and the J gene lost 11 bases, with 9 bases spanning the gap. CDR3 loop: CASSKERKLFF. Written as DNA, the CDR3 is TGTGCCAGCAGCAAAGAGAGGAAACTGTTTTTT.

The gene calls are TRBV19 and TRBJ1-2; tentative D call: TRBD1 (5 bases). This CDR3 spans 15 amino acids. CDR1 LNHDA and CDR2 SQIVND come from the germline V gene (reference sequence). The V end lost 4 bases, the J end lost 8 bases, and 20 bases lay between the germline ends. The CDR3 bases are TGTGCCAGTAGTAAGACCGGGACCAACGTGAGGGGCTACACCTTC. Translating gives CASSKTGTNVRGYTF.

This chain connects TRBV4-2 to TRBJ2-7; 12 bases align to TRBD2. With V trimmed by 0 bases and J by 4 bases, 4 bases remained unmatched. The CDR3 loop spans 16 amino acids. From germline, CDR1 is LGHNA and CDR2 YNFKEQ. Here the CDR3 DNA reads TGTGCCAGCAGCCAAGATCTGACTAGCGGGAGTTACGAGCAGTACTTC. Its protein product is CASSQDLTSGSYEQYF.

This clone was recorded only once. The chain combines TRBV7-2 with TRBJ2-1; tentatively, D is TRBD1 (5 bases). The CDR3 loop spans 18 amino acids. V shed 3 bases and J shed 2 bases, with 20 bases lying between them. The germline gives CDR1 SGHTA, CDR2 FQGNSA. CDR3 bases: TGTGCCAGCAGCTTCCCAACGAGCCGCCAGGGCGCCTACAATGAGCAGTTCTTC. Its protein product is CASSFPTSRQGAYNEQFF.

This clone was counted a few times. This chain uses TRBV4-1 with TRBJ1-2; D may be TRBD1 (6 bases). Germline CDR1 MGHRA, CDR2 YSYEKL. Trimming stripped 0 bases from V and 8 bases from J, with 10 bases between. The CDR3 extends over 13 amino acids. CDR3 protein: CASSQERGQGYTF. In DNA form, the CDR3 reads TGCGCCAGCAGCCAAGAACGGGGGCAAGGCTACACCTTC.

The V call is TRBV7-9, the J call TRBJ2-5; 14 positions agree with TRBD2. Germline lookup yields CDR1 SEHNR and CDR2 FQNEAQ (reference sequence). The CDR3 covers 16 residues. V gave up 5 bases and J gave up 3 bases; unmatched junction bases: 5. The CDR3 sequence: CASSPTGLAGEETQYF. Here the CDR3 DNA reads TGTGCCAGCAGCCCTACGGGACTAGCGGGAGAAGAGACCCAGTACTTC.

V and J are TRBV9 and TRBJ1-3; the D gene is possibly TRBD1 (5 bases). CDR3 size: 14 residues. Germline V CDR1 and CDR2: SGDLS, YYNGEE. The V gene lost 0 bases and the J gene lost 6 bases, with 10 bases spanning the gap. In DNA form, the CDR3 reads TGTGCCAGCAGCGTAGGCAGGGTAGTAAACACCATATATTTT. As protein: CASSVGRVVNTIYF.

This clone rates as medium-sized. The V call is TRBV15, the J call TRBJ2-2; TRBD1 aligns across 10 bases. The V segment lost 4 bases and the J segment 3 bases; nucleotides outside the gene matches: 2. Germline CDR1 is LNHNV and CDR2 is YYDKDF (reference sequence). The CDR3 length is 15 residues. The CDR3 region is CATSIGTGDTGELFF. The CDR3 nucleotides are TGTGCCACCAGCATAGGGACAGGGGACACCGGGGAGCTGTTTTTT. The whole variable domain, filled in from reference TRBV15 and TRBJ2-2, reads DAMVIQNPRYQVTQFGKPVTLSCSQTLNHNVMYWYQQKSSQAPKLLFHYYDKDFNNEADTPDNFQSRRPNTSFCFLDIRSPGLGDTAMYLCATSIGTGDTGELFFGEGSRLTVL.

This clone was seen a few times. The chain recombines TRBV11-2 with TRBJ2-7; 9 nucleotides match TRBD1. Germline CDR1 and CDR2: SGHAT and FQNNGV. The V segment lost 1 base and the J segment 6 bases; nucleotides outside the gene matches: 4. This CDR3 spans 14 amino acids. The CDR3 coding sequence is TGTGCCAGCAGCTTAGGGGGACAGGGACGCGAGCAGTACTTC. As protein: CASSLGGQGREQYF.

The V call is TRBV5-8, the J call TRBJ1-1; maybe TRBD1 (5 bases). Trimming removed 4 bases at V and 1 base at J, with 11 bases between. Per germline, CDR1 SGHTS and CDR2 YDEGEE. This CDR3 region has 14 residues. CDR3 sequence reads: CASSRGRKNTEAFF. The DNA of the CDR3 is TGTGCCAGCAGCAGGGGACGGAAGAACACTGAAGCTTTCTTT.

This clone was found a few times. The chain combines TRBV9 with TRBJ1-1, with D maybe TRBD1 (5 bases). The ends were cut back, 4 bases at V and 5 bases at J, with 15 bases in the middle. The CDR3 loop spans 14 amino acids. Germline V lookup: CDR1 SGDLS, CDR2 YYNGEE. CDR3 in amino acids: CASSPSGGGTEAFF. The CDR3 coding sequence is TGTGCCAGCAGCCCGTCGGGCGGGGGGACTGAAGCTTTCTTT.

This chain links TRBV6-1 with TRBJ2-3; TRBD2 agrees at 12 bases. From germline, CDR1 is MNHNS and CDR2 SASEGT. CDR3 size: 16 residues. Germline trimming cut 0 bases from V and 4 bases from J; bases unmatched to any gene: 2. The CDR3 nucleotides read TGTGCCAGCAGTGAAGCGACTAGCGGGAGCCCAGATACGCAGTATTTT. It specifies CASSEATSGSPDTQYF.

V is TRBV19 and J is TRBJ1-5; 7 bases agree with TRBD1. Germline CDR1 and CDR2: LNHDA and SQIVND (reference sequence). The CDR3 is 16 amino acids. V dropped 8 bases and J dropped 1; count of bases not matched to a gene: 11. CDR3 coding DNA: TGTGCCAGTGCCGACAGGGATGGGCGAAGCAATCAGCCCCAGCATTTT. This sequence encodes CASADRDGRSNQPQHF.

V gene TRBV18 combines with J gene TRBJ2-4, with a tentative D call TRBD1 (6 bases). In germline, CDR1 is KGHSH, CDR2 LQKENI. CDR3 length equals 16 residues. V shed 3 bases and J shed 0 bases, with 12 bases lying between them. The CDR3 loop reads CASSPNRDLAKNIQYF. The CDR3 nucleotides are TGTGCCAGCTCACCCAACAGGGACCTAGCCAAAAACATTCAGTACTTC.

V gene TRBV7-3 combines with J gene TRBJ2-5, with a possible D match to TRBD2 (6 bases). Germline V gives CDR1 SGHTA, CDR2 FQGTGA. This CDR3 contains 14 residues. V was clipped by 3 bases and J by 4 bases, with 12 bases between them. The CDR3 DNA follows: TGTGCCAGCAGCTTGAGTGCGGGACCAGAGACCCAGTACTTC. Encoded protein: CASSLSAGPETQYF. The entire variable domain, with the rest obtained from reference TRBV7-3 and TRBJ2-5, is as follows: GAGVSQTPSNKVTEKGKYVELRCDPISGHTALYWYRQSLGQGPEFLIYFQGTGAADDSGLPNDRFFAVRPEGSVSTLKIQRTERGDSAVYLCASSLSAGPETQYFGPGTRLLVL.

The chain employs TRBV4-1 and TRBJ2-2; the D gene could be TRBD1 or TRBD2 (5 bases each). There are 17 residues in the CDR3. CDR1 MGHRA and CDR2 YSYEKL come from the germline V gene. The germline V and J ends were trimmed by 3 bases and 2 bases, with 16 bases remaining between them. CDR3 region: CASSQSGWGSNTGELFF. In nucleotides, the CDR3 is TGCGCCAGCAGCCAGAGTGGGTGGGGGTCAAACACCGGGGAGCTGTTTTTT.